Shown below are 29 T cell receptor beta chains from a single sample sequenced in a study of cytomegalovirus exposure and HLA in healthy donors. Researchers ran the PCR with 60 Vbeta and 13 Jbeta primers. Sequencing was performed with immunoSEQ multiplex PCR; in TCRdb, only in-frame clones are kept and a portion is missing. The profile shows under 150,000 clones, approximately 83% of them singletons. The sequenced sample was PBMCs. These TCRs come from a middle-aged man in good health and CMV-seropositive.

The V and J genes are TRBV18 and TRBJ1-2, with TRBD1 matching 7 bases. The germline V gene has CDR1 KGHSH and CDR2 LQKENI. After removal of 5 bases from V and 8 bases from J, the junction contained 8 bases not matched to a gene. CDR3 length equals 13 residues. CDR3 nucleotides: TGTGCCAGCTCAACTCGACAGGGTGTAGGCTACACCTTC. Its protein product is CASSTRQGVGYTF.

This chain links TRBV7-9 with TRBJ1-4; a weak D match, TRBD1 (5 bases). Per the germline V gene, CDR1 is SEHNR and CDR2 is FQNEAQ (reference sequence). CDR3 length: 14 residues. With 1 base removed from V and 5 bases from J, the gap between germline ends came to 8 bases. For the CDR3, the DNA is TGTGCCAGCAGCTTAGGGGGGGGAAATGAAAAACTGTTTTTT. Its protein product is CASSLGGGNEKLFF. Full variable domain (remainder filled in from reference TRBV7-9 and TRBJ1-4): DTGVSQNPRHKITKRGQNVTFRCDPISEHNRLYWYRQTLGQGPEFLTYFQNEAQLEKSRLLSDRFSAERPKGSFSTLEIQRTEQGDSAMYLCASSLGGGNEKLFFGSGTQLSVL.

The gene calls are TRBV5-4 and TRBJ2-1; possible D gene TRBD2, 5 bases. V was cut by 0 bases and J by 4 bases, with 8 bases left in between. Germline CDR1 reads SGHNT; CDR2 reads YYREEE (reference sequence). The CDR3 extends over 14 amino acids. Here the CDR3 reads CASSLGRQYNEQFF. CDR3 nucleotide sequence: TGTGCCAGCAGCTTGGGGAGGCAGTACAATGAGCAGTTCTTC.

This clone occurred once. The rearrangement joins TRBV6-5 to TRBJ2-5; D perhaps matches TRBD2 (5 bases). V was shortened by 2 bases and J by 3 bases, with 10 bases between the two germline ends. The germline V gene has CDR1 MNHEY and CDR2 SVGAGI. The length of the CDR3 is 14 residues. This CDR3 reads CASSYPGLEETQYF. For the CDR3, the DNA is TGTGCCAGCAGTTACCCGGGGTTGGAAGAGACCCAGTACTTC.

The DNA of the CDR3 is TGTGCCAGCTCACCACGAACGGGACTAGCGGACAATGAGCAGTTCTTC. It is translated as CASSPRTGLADNEQFF. The chain links TRBV18 to TRBJ2-1, with 11 bases that match TRBD2. Per germline, CDR1 KGHSH and CDR2 LQKENI. The CDR3 is made up of 16 amino acids. Trimming took 1 base from V and 5 from J; bases not matched to a gene: 4. The whole variable domain, filled in from reference TRBV18 and TRBJ2-1, reads NAGVMQNPRHLVRRRGQEARLRCSPMKGHSHVYWYRQLPEEGLKFMVYLQKENIIDESGMPKERFSAEFPKEGPSILRIQQVVRGDSAAYFCASSPRTGLADNEQFFGPGTRLTVL.

The V gene is TRBV4-1, the J gene TRBJ2-3, with 9 bases fitting TRBD2. CDR1 and CDR2 from the germline V gene are MGHRA and YSYEKL. Trimming cost V 4 bases and J 4 bases; bases outside gene matches: 9. CDR3 length: 16 residues. CDR3 nucleotides: TGCGCCAGCAGCCGTATGATAGCGGGAGCCCCAGATACGCAGTATTTT. Translated: CASSRMIAGAPDTQYF.

The gene calls are TRBV7-9 and TRBJ2-3, with 9 bases identical to TRBD2. The length of the CDR3 is 15 residues. Germline-derived CDR1 and CDR2 are SEHNR and FQNEAQ (reference sequence). With 4 bases clipped from V and 1 base from J, the junction kept 3 bases outside the gene matches. The CDR3 is CASSSRLAGTDTQYF. The CDR3 DNA is TGTGCCAGCAGCTCAAGACTAGCGGGCACAGATACGCAGTATTTT.

This clone is a singleton in its sample. This rearrangement joins TRBV11-2 to TRBJ1-4; D possibly corresponds to TRBD1 (5 bases). In germline, CDR1 is SGHAT, CDR2 FQNNGV. The length of the CDR3 is 14 residues. V was pared by 4 bases and J by 7 bases, with 13 bases between. CDR3: CASSWGRAGEKLFF. The CDR3, as DNA: TGTGCCAGCAGCTGGGGACGAGCGGGTGAAAAACTGTTTTTT.

The chain uses TRBV7-2 and TRBJ1-2; no firm D call. The CDR3 is 12 amino acids. The V and J ends lost 6 bases and 4 bases respectively, with 9 bases between them. The germline CDR1 and CDR2 sequences are SGHTA and FQGNSA. CDR3 coding DNA: TGTGCCAGCAGTTCCAGGCTCTATGGCTACACCTTC. It codes for CASSSRLYGYTF.

V gene TRBV5-5 combines with J gene TRBJ1-3; no clear D. This CDR3 is built from 15 residues. V was clipped by 3 bases and J by 0 bases, with 10 bases between them. Germline V gives CDR1 SGHKS, CDR2 YYEKEE (reference sequence). CDR3 sequence reads: CASSYRENSGNTIYF. The DNA of the CDR3 is TGTGCCAGCAGCTATCGGGAGAACTCTGGAAACACCATATATTTT.

CDR3 sequence (DNA): TGTGCCAGCAGTTACTCGGGGCTAGGCGACGAGCAGTACTTC. Translating gives CASSYSGLGDEQYF. The J gene is TRBJ2-7, the V gene TRBV6-5; tentatively, D is TRBD1 (5 bases). Germline CDR1 is MNHEY and CDR2 is SVGAGI. V shed 0 bases and J shed 5 bases, with 11 bases lying between them. CDR3 length: 14 residues.

The rearrangement links TRBV10-3 to TRBJ2-7; D is unresolved. The germline V and J ends were trimmed by 2 bases and 8 bases, with 16 bases remaining between them. Looked up from germline, CDR1 is ENHRY and CDR2 is SYGVKD. The CDR3 is 14 amino acids. The CDR3 region has the DNA TGTGCCATCAGTGAGGCCAGGCTGAATTGGCAGCAGTACTTC. Translation gives CAISEARLNWQQYF.

This clone is a singleton in its sample. This chain joins TRBV7-9 and TRBJ1-1; D possibly corresponds to TRBD1 (6 bases). The V gene lost 5 bases and the J gene lost 1 base, with 14 bases spanning the gap. This CDR3 is built from 15 residues. Germline V lookup: CDR1 SEHNR, CDR2 FQNEAQ (reference sequence). In DNA, the CDR3 is TGTGCCAGCAGCCCCCGGACAGCTCGGAACACTGAAGCTTTCTTT. Protein product: CASSPRTARNTEAFF.

J is TRBJ1-2 and V is TRBV18, with TRBD1 as a possible D gene (6 bases). Trimming left V 3 bases short and J 0 bases short, with 11 bases between. Germline loops: CDR1 KGHSH, CDR2 LQKENI. The CDR3 contains 15 residues. The CDR3 here is CASSPSTGSNYGYTF. In nucleotides, the CDR3 is TGTGCCAGCTCACCCTCTACAGGGTCTAACTATGGCTACACCTTC.

This chain uses TRBV30 with TRBJ1-3; no reliable D call. The V and J ends lost 5 bases and 3 bases respectively, with 8 bases between them. The CDR3 sequence is 12 residues long. Germline CDR1 GTSNPN, CDR2 SVGIG (reference sequence). For the CDR3, the DNA is TGTGCCTGGGCGGAGAGTGGAAACACCATATATTTT. This codes for CAWAESGNTIYF. Combining the CDR3 with reference TRBV30 and TRBJ1-3 gives the whole variable domain SQTIHQWPATLVQPVGSPLSLECTVEGTSNPNLYWYRQAAGRGLQLLFYSVGIGQISSEVPQNLSASRPQDRQFILSSKKLLLSDSGFYLCAWAESGNTIYFGEGSWLTVV.

This clone was observed once. CDR3 sequence reads: CASSGGVYQETQYF. The CDR3 nucleotides read TGTGCCAGCAGCGGAGGGGTATACCAAGAGACCCAGTACTTC. J is TRBJ2-5 and V is TRBV5-4, with TRBD2 as a possible D gene (6 bases). Trimming took 4 bases from V and 0 from J, leaving 10 bases between them. Germline loops: CDR1 SGHNT, CDR2 YYREEE (reference sequence). The CDR3 consists of 14 residues.

The genes are TRBV30 and TRBJ2-4; the match to TRBD1 covers 8 bases. CDR3 length: 16 residues. The V segment lost 2 bases and the J segment 0 bases; nucleotides outside the gene matches: 6. Germline V gene data show CDR1 as GTSNPN and CDR2 as SVGIG (reference sequence). Here the CDR3 reads CAWSRRGTGAKNIQYF. The CDR3 DNA reads as TGTGCCTGGAGTCGCCGGGGGACAGGAGCCAAAAACATTCAGTACTTC.

V and J are TRBV30 and TRBJ1-3, with D unclear. Trimming cost V 7 bases and J 1 base, with 20 bases left between them. Germline CDR1 is GTSNPN and CDR2 is SVGIG (reference sequence). The length of the CDR3 is 16 residues. The CDR3 nucleotides are TGTGCCTATCGGGATAGCAGGCTCTCTTCTGGAAACACCATATATTTT. This encodes CAYRDSRLSSGNTIYF.

This sequence joins TRBV29-1 and TRBJ2-5; D might be TRBD2 (6 bases). Judging by the DNA end, TRBJ2-7 fits better; the J call may be wrong. Germline loops: CDR1 SQVTM, CDR2 ANQGSEA. The CDR3 loop spans 13 amino acids. CDR3 bases: TGCAGCGTTGGAGGAGGGGCGGACTACGAGCAGTACTTC. This codes for CSVGGGADYEQYF.

The rearrangement links TRBV25-1 to TRBJ2-2; D is perhaps TRBD2 (6 bases). The CDR3 totals 14 residues. CDR1 MGHDK and CDR2 SYGVNS come from the germline V gene. The V end lost 6 bases, the J end lost 0 bases, and 8 bases lay between the germline ends. CDR3 nucleotide sequence: TGTGCCAGCAGGGACTACTCGAACACCGGGGAGCTGTTTTTT. Translation: CASRDYSNTGELFF. Looking up the rest from reference TRBV25-1 and TRBJ2-2 gives the full variable domain: EADIYQTPRYLVIGTGKKITLECSQTMGHDKMYWYQQDPGMELHLIHYSYGVNSTEKGDLSSESTVSRIRTEHFPLTLESARPSHTSQYLCASRDYSNTGELFFGEGSRLTVL.

In this sample, this clone turned up a few times. The rearrangement uses TRBV7-9 and TRBJ2-5, with 7 bases aligning to TRBD2. The J call is in doubt because the DNA end fits TRBJ2-7 better. The CDR3 has 15 amino acids. CDR1 is SEHNR, CDR2 FQNEAQ, per germline (reference sequence). CDR3 DNA sequence: TGTGCCAGCAGCTTAGCGGGGGGGAGCTCCTACGAGCAGTACTTC. It codes for CASSLAGGSSYEQYF.

The CDR3 DNA is TGTGCCAGCAGCTCCGTGGGGGGGGGACTATCCTCTGGAAACACCATATATTTT. Residues: CASSSVGGGLSSGNTIYF. The V gene is TRBV7-6, the J gene TRBJ1-3, with TRBD1 as a possible D gene (5 bases). This CDR3 is built from 18 residues. Germline loops: CDR1 SGHVS, CDR2 FNYEAQ. The V end lost 4 bases, the J end lost 0 bases, and 19 bases lay between the germline ends. Supplemented by reference TRBV7-6 and TRBJ1-3, the full variable domain reads GAGVSQSPRYKVTKRGQDVALRCDPISGHVSLYWYRQALGQGPEFLTYFNYEAQQDKSGLPNDRFSAERPEGSISTLTIQRTEQRDSAMYRCASSSVGGGLSSGNTIYFGEGSWLTVV.

J is TRBJ1-5 and V is TRBV29-1; D ambiguous. Looked up from germline, CDR1 is SQVTM and CDR2 is ANQGSEA. The length of the CDR3 is 16 residues. Trimming shortened V by 5 bases and J by 0 bases, and 17 bases separated the two germline ends. CDR3 nucleotide sequence: TGCAGCGTTCTCCTAGGAGCTCCTTATAGCAATCAGCCCCAGCATTTT. Translation gives CSVLLGAPYSNQPQHF.

The rearrangement links TRBV19 to TRBJ2-7, with TRBD2 matching 14 bases. Germline V gene data show CDR1 as LNHDA and CDR2 as SQIVND (reference sequence). Trimming cost V 4 bases and J 1 base; bases outside gene matches: 6. CDR3 length: 17 residues. This CDR3 is CASSRLAGGPISYEQYF. For the CDR3, the DNA is TGTGCCAGTAGTAGACTAGCGGGAGGGCCTATTTCCTACGAGCAGTACTTC.

This clone was seen a handful of times. The genes are TRBV9 and TRBJ2-5, with 7 nucleotides matching TRBD2. The germline V gene has CDR1 SGDLS and CDR2 YYNGEE. The CDR3 consists of 15 residues. The junction had 6 bases not matched to a gene; V was cut back by 0 bases and J by 4 bases. The CDR3 protein is CASSVVGSGAETQYF. The CDR3 bases are TGTGCCAGCAGCGTAGTGGGGAGCGGGGCAGAGACCCAGTACTTC.

This rearrangement joins TRBV28 to TRBJ2-7; no reliable D call. Deletions cut 2 bases from V and 3 bases from J, with 5 bases between. The CDR3 extends over 12 amino acids. Germline CDR1 reads MDHEN; CDR2 reads SYDVKM. In DNA, the CDR3 is TGTGCCAGCAGTTTACCCCTCTACGAGCAGTACTTC. Translating gives CASSLPLYEQYF. Full variable domain (missing parts from reference TRBV28 and TRBJ2-7): DVKVTQSSRYLVKRTGEKVFLECVQDMDHENMFWYRQDPGLGLRLIYFSYDVKMKEKGDIPEGYSVSREKKERFSLILESASTNQTSMYLCASSLPLYEQYFGPGTRLTVT.

The rearrangement uses TRBV7-9 and TRBJ1-4, with D hard to call. The CDR3 has 13 residues. V lost 4 bases to trimming and J lost 5 bases, with 8 bases between them. Germline CDR1 SEHNR, CDR2 FQNEAQ (reference sequence). Here the CDR3 DNA reads TGTGCCAGCAGCTACCAGAGGAATGAAAAACTGTTTTTT. Its protein product is CASSYQRNEKLFF.

This chain links TRBV19 with TRBJ2-1; the match to TRBD2 covers 12 bases. The CDR3 extends over 14 amino acids. CDR1 and CDR2 (germline): LNHDA, SQIVND (reference sequence). V shed 3 bases and J 8 bases; nucleotides not matched to a gene: 2. Here the CDR3 reads CASSIGTSGHEQFF. The DNA of the CDR3 is TGTGCCAGTAGTATCGGGACTAGCGGGCATGAGCAGTTCTTC.

V usage is TRBV28 and J usage is TRBJ1-3, with a possible D match to TRBD1 (5 bases). The germline V gene has CDR1 MDHEN and CDR2 SYDVKM. The CDR3 covers 13 residues. V gave up 6 bases and J gave up 0 bases, with 6 bases separating them. Here the CDR3 reads CASSDSSGNTIYF. The CDR3, as DNA: TGTGCCAGCAGCGACAGCTCTGGAAACACCATATATTTT.